This note documents a single TCR beta chain sequence. The entry originates in a study of early T cells in non-severe SARS-CoV-2 infection. On the study more broadly: Alpha and beta chains were unpaired, from unsorted whole-blood bulk RNA.

V was trimmed by 4 bases and J by 3 bases, leaving 12 bases between them. This CDR3 spans 14 amino acids. The V gene's germline CDR1 is MNHEY and CDR2 SMNVEV (reference sequence). The TCR library protocol attached unique molecular identifiers to the individual cDNA molecules. Each CDR3 protein is one row after TCRdb ran MiXCR on the 5' RACE reads. Seen here are about 64,000 distinct CDR3 sequences, 10% to 15% observed once, and the top ten hold 3.5% to 5%. This receptor was obtained from an adult who was a healthcare worker with PCR-confirmed SARS-CoV-2 infection or an uninfected control (not recorded which). This chain uses TRBV27 with TRBJ1-2; unclear D gene. The source material was whole blood. The chain's CDR3 is CASSSGSGYYGYTF. The CDR3 nucleotides read TGTGCCAGCAGTTCCGGATCGGGGTACTATGGCTACACCTTC.